A single sample gave rise to the 32 T cell receptor beta chains below, sequenced in a study of T cell clusters in autoimmune cytopenias (dated by TCRdb to the late 2010s). Per sample, 250 ng of peripheral blood genomic DNA, tens of thousands of genome equivalents, was used for TRB amplification. TCRdb shows the sequencer as Illumina MiSeq. TRB rearrangements were amplified by multiplex PCR using a touch-down protocol with TRB-A and TRB-B primer pools mixed in one tube. Following TCRdb reprocessing, every CDR3 protein sequence forms one entry, and DNA is not provided. The sample's table lists a count of 3,100 or so distinct CDR3 sequences. Around 28% of the sample lies in the top ten. Sequencing was performed on peripheral blood. These receptors all stem from a human donor with an autoimmune cytopenia or autoimmune hepatitis (not recorded which).

Considering frequency, this clonotype is medium-sized. This chain links TRBV30 with TRBJ2-3; TCRdb's assignment of TRBD1 cannot be checked, as there is no DNA. Germline CDR1 and CDR2: GTSNPN and SVGIG (reference sequence). The CDR3 contains 14 residues. The CDR3 here is CAWSRGGSTDTQYF.

In terms of frequency, this clonotype is large. CDR3 protein: CSVRAAGSYNEQFF. The rearrangement uses TRBV29-1 and TRBJ2-1. From germline, CDR1 is SQVTM and CDR2 ANQGSEA. The CDR3 runs 14 residues.

This chain joins TRBV12-3 or TRBV12-4 and TRBJ2-7. CDR3 length: 14 residues. This CDR3 is CASSLGSKHYEQYF.

This clonotype is classed as medium-sized by frequency. The V and J genes are TRBV19 and TRBJ1-1. The CDR3 has 12 residues. Germline CDR1 reads LNHDA; CDR2 reads SQIVND (reference sequence). This chain's CDR3 is CASRPSPVEAFF.

V and J are TRBV6-5 and TRBJ2-6. The CDR3 is made up of 15 amino acids. Per the germline V gene, CDR1 is MNHEY and CDR2 is SVGAGI. The CDR3 reads CASSLGSTGANVLTF.

Considering frequency, this clonotype is medium-sized. The chain combines TRBV19 with TRBJ2-2; TCRdb names TRBD1, which stays unverified in the absence of DNA. This CDR3 has 15 amino acids. Germline V gene sequence: CDR1 LNHDA, CDR2 SQIVND (reference sequence). CDR3 region: CASSPTTGKAGELFF.

The rearrangement joins TRBV27 to TRBJ1-1. This CDR3 spans 14 amino acids. The V gene's germline CDR1 is MNHEY and CDR2 SMNVEV (reference sequence). The CDR3 loop reads CASKEGSMNTEAFF.

According to its frequency, this clonotype is medium-sized. The chain uses TRBV11-3 and TRBJ2-7; with no DNA, the TCRdb D assignment of TRBD1 cannot be verified. Germline V CDR1 and CDR2: SGHNT, YENEEA. The CDR3 covers 14 residues. This CDR3 reads CASSRGTGSNEQYF.

This clonotype counts as medium-sized by frequency. The chain has TRBV11-3 and TRBJ2-3; TCRdb indicates TRBD2, and absent DNA this call remains unverified. The CDR3 sequence is 14 residues long. CDR1 and CDR2 (germline): SGHNT, YENEEA. The CDR3 sequence is CASGRDSNTDTQYF.

The chain is built from TRBV30 and TRBJ2-1; the TRBD2 assignment by TCRdb is unverifiable without DNA. The CDR3 is 13 residues long. Germline CDR1 and CDR2: GTSNPN and SVGIG (reference sequence). CDR3 protein: CAWAGTSDNEQFF.

The chain joins TRBV12-3 or TRBV12-4 to TRBJ2-7. The CDR3 totals 14 residues. CDR3 in amino acids: CASSLGTTYYEQYF.

In terms of frequency, this clonotype is medium-sized. The chain carries TRBV29-1 and TRBJ2-2; TCRdb returns TRBD1, unconfirmable since there is no DNA. The CDR3 is made up of 15 amino acids. Germline V CDR1 and CDR2: SQVTM, ANQGSEA. CDR3 region: CSVDLGTSNTGELFF.

By frequency, this clonotype is medium-sized. This chain joins TRBV6-5 and TRBJ2-3; the D call of TRBD2 rests on TCRdb alone, since no DNA is present to check it. CDR3 size: 18 residues. Germline CDR1 is MNHEY and CDR2 is SVGAGI. The CDR3 loop reads CASSLPPSAGSLTDTQYF.

The V and J genes are TRBV27 and TRBJ2-3; there is no DNA to check the TCRdb D call of TRBD1. The CDR3 contains 11 residues. Germline loops: CDR1 MNHEY, CDR2 SMNVEV (reference sequence). CDR3 sequence: CASSSRGTQYF.

The V and J genes are TRBV19 and TRBJ2-6; TCRdb's D gene call, TRBD1, goes unchecked for lack of DNA. The CDR3 has 17 amino acids. Germline loops: CDR1 LNHDA, CDR2 SQIVND (reference sequence). The CDR3 here is CASNPGHLASGANVLTF.

The V and J genes are TRBV27 and TRBJ1-1; TCRdb gives TRBD1 as the D gene, but with no DNA this cannot be confirmed. The CDR3 contains 15 residues. Germline loops: CDR1 MNHEY, CDR2 SMNVEV (reference sequence). This chain's CDR3 is CASSTTGTVNTEAFF.

The chain has TRBV6-5 and TRBJ2-7; there is no DNA to check the TCRdb D call of TRBD1. Per germline, CDR1 MNHEY and CDR2 SVGAGI. This CDR3 is 15 amino acids long. The chain's CDR3 is CASSSLRTGQYEQYF.

This clonotype registers medium-sized by frequency. The gene calls are TRBV11-3 and TRBJ1-2; TCRdb names TRBD1, which stays unverified in the absence of DNA. The CDR3 loop spans 16 amino acids. Germline assignment: CDR1 SGHNT and CDR2 YENEEA. CDR3 in amino acids: CASSSNRPTGRYGYTF.

The gene calls are TRBV13 and TRBJ2-7; TCRdb selects TRBD1, and the lack of DNA leaves this call unchecked. The CDR3 is made up of 14 amino acids. CDR1 is PRHDT and CDR2 is FYEKMQ in the germline V gene (reference sequence). This CDR3 reads CASSPRDRGWEQYF.

This clonotype is deemed medium-sized by its frequency. The chain has TRBV27 and TRBJ2-7; TCRdb's assignment of TRBD1 cannot be checked, as there is no DNA. CDR1 and CDR2 from the germline V gene are MNHEY and SMNVEV (reference sequence). This CDR3 contains 15 residues. CDR3 sequence reads: CASSRRGQSYLEQYF.

V and J are TRBV12-3 or TRBV12-4 and TRBJ1-2; TCRdb lists TRBD1, though no DNA is available to test this call. CDR3 length: 13 residues. The CDR3 reads CASSFPGRDGYTF.

This clonotype is classed as medium-sized by frequency. The chain uses TRBV27 and TRBJ1-1; TCRdb designates TRBD1, a call that cannot be tested without DNA. The CDR3 is 15 residues long. The germline gives CDR1 MNHEY, CDR2 SMNVEV (reference sequence). CDR3 sequence reads: CASSLRAWVSTEAFF.

Judged by frequency, this clonotype is medium-sized. This chain connects TRBV27 to TRBJ2-2; TCRdb's D call of TRBD1 is untestable without DNA. The CDR3 runs 14 residues. In germline, CDR1 is MNHEY, CDR2 SMNVEV (reference sequence). The CDR3 spells CASSIGTETGELFF.

The chain joins TRBV6-1 to TRBJ1-6. Germline V CDR1 and CDR2: MNHNS, SASEGT. The length of the CDR3 is 17 residues. The CDR3 sequence is CASSEARGFPHNSPLHF.

Its frequency marks this clonotype as medium-sized. This chain joins TRBV30 and TRBJ1-2; TCRdb indicates TRBD1, and absent DNA this call remains unverified. This CDR3 has 14 residues. From germline, CDR1 is GTSNPN and CDR2 SVGIG (reference sequence). CDR3 protein: CAWSALTGRHGYTF.

This clonotype registers medium-sized by frequency. This chain joins TRBV6-5 and TRBJ1-2; there is no DNA to check the TCRdb D call of TRBD1. Per the germline V gene, CDR1 is MNHEY and CDR2 is SVGAGI. The CDR3 is made up of 12 amino acids. Here the CDR3 reads CASRDQTGRYTF.

This clonotype ranks as medium-sized in terms of frequency. This rearrangement joins TRBV19 to TRBJ1-4. From germline, CDR1 is LNHDA and CDR2 SQIVND (reference sequence). This CDR3 is 14 amino acids long. This CDR3 reads CASRSRGGNEKLFF.

This chain links TRBV13 with TRBJ2-1; TCRdb returns TRBD2, unconfirmable since there is no DNA. Germline loops: CDR1 PRHDT, CDR2 FYEKMQ (reference sequence). This CDR3 has 15 amino acids. The CDR3 spells CASSPGLAGGFEQFF. Variable domain in full (rest from reference TRBV13 and TRBJ2-1): AAGVIQSPRHLIKEKRETATLKCYPIPRHDTVYWYQQGPGQDPQFLISFYEKMQSDKGSIPDRFSAQQFSDYHSELNMSSLELGDSALYFCASSPGLAGGFEQFFGPGTRLTVL.

This clonotype is deemed medium-sized (0.01 to 0.1%) by its frequency. This chain connects TRBV30 to TRBJ1-2; absent DNA, TCRdb's TRBD1 call cannot be checked. Germline values: CDR1 GTSNPN, CDR2 SVGIG (reference sequence). This CDR3 has 14 residues. The CDR3 reads CAWTGQLLNYGYTF. Variable domain in full (rest from reference TRBV30 and TRBJ1-2): SQTIHQWPATLVQPVGSPLSLECTVEGTSNPNLYWYRQAAGRGLQLLFYSVGIGQISSEVPQNLSASRPQDRQFILSSKKLLLSDSGFYLCAWTGQLLNYGYTFGSGTRLTVV.

The chain's CDR3 is CAITSGSSTEAFF. V usage is TRBV10-3 and J usage is TRBJ1-1. This CDR3 has 13 amino acids. Germline lookup yields CDR1 ENHRY and CDR2 SYGVKD.

Judged by frequency, this clonotype is medium-sized. J is TRBJ2-4 and V is TRBV11-3; absent DNA, TCRdb's TRBD1 call cannot be checked. This CDR3 spans 15 amino acids. Germline CDR1 is SGHNT and CDR2 is YENEEA. The CDR3 is CASSLTGMGKNIQYF.

This clonotype ranks as medium-sized in terms of frequency. This chain connects TRBV19 to TRBJ1-1; TCRdb returns TRBD1, unconfirmable since there is no DNA. In germline, CDR1 is LNHDA, CDR2 SQIVND (reference sequence). CDR3 size: 14 residues. CDR3 region: CASPRPGANTEAFF.